The present entry profiles one T cell receptor beta chain with its context. Its antigen is currently unknown. The CDR3 totals 18 residues. V lost 1 base and J 0 bases, leaving 19 bases between the germline ends. Germline values: CDR1 LNHNV, CDR2 YYDKDF (reference sequence). The data belong to a study of cytomegalovirus exposure and HLA in healthy donors. Looking at the study overall: There were 85 million or so unique TCRs (from HLA-typed donors) in an early data release. Study findings and constraints: Equally common other TCR beta chains were less clonally expanded than HLA-associated ones, a later analysis found. As confirmed in vitro, a few CMV-associated chains were specific for CMV antigens. The number of N-insertions in an Asian-associated ancestry cluster was reportedly below the approximately 700-donor mean in a later analysis.

PCR used 60 Vbeta primers and 13 Jbeta primers. Clones were sequenced by immunoSEQ multiplex PCR, and TCRdb holds only the in-frame ones, with some missing. The sample table includes about 200,000 clones. The source of this sequence is a girl aged 2 to 9 in good health and CMV-seropositive. The sample comprised PBMCs. This chain uses TRBV15 with TRBJ2-7, with a weak D call TRBD2 (6 bases). DNA of the CDR3: TGTGCCACCAGCAGAGCCAGCCATGCGGGACTGGTCTCCTACGAGCAGTACTTC. This encodes CATSRASHAGLVSYEQYF.